These 15 T cell receptor beta chains were sequenced from one sample in a study of CD8+ T cells in alopecia areata. Extracted RNA was reverse transcribed into cDNA, the sequencing template. TCRdb's copy holds only in-frame clones and misses some; the assay was immunoSEQ multiplex PCR. The profile shows about 130,000 clones, about 50% of them singletons. Sequencing was performed on CD8+ T cells sorted from blood, taken at week 0. The receptor set was obtained from a human donor with alopecia areata.

The CDR3 protein is CASSLSPGGTETQYF. The DNA for the CDR3 is TGTGCCAGCAGCCTTAGCCCGGGGGGTACTGAGACCCAGTACTTC. The chain joins TRBV7-8 to TRBJ2-5; 7 positions agree with TRBD2. CDR1 and CDR2 (germline): SGHVS, FQNEAQ. V gave up 5 bases and J gave up 5 bases; unmatched junction bases: 11. There are 15 residues in the CDR3.

J is TRBJ2-1 and V is TRBV4-1; 8 bases are shared with TRBD1. Germline lookup yields CDR1 MGHRA and CDR2 YSYEKL. V was clipped by 0 bases and J by 9 bases; unmatched bases: 7. This CDR3 has 15 amino acids. CDR3 region: CASSQENRGRIEQFF. Written as DNA, the CDR3 is TGCGCCAGCAGCCAAGAGAACAGGGGGAGGATTGAGCAGTTCTTC.

The chain couples TRBV16 to TRBJ2-7, with a possible D match to TRBD1 (7 bases). The V gene lost 3 bases and the J gene lost 6 bases, with 15 bases spanning the gap. Germline assignment: CDR1 KGHSY and CDR2 FQNENV. The CDR3 has 14 residues. The CDR3 loop is CASSHQIQGGEQYF. The DNA for the CDR3 is TGTGCCAGCAGCCACCAAATCCAGGGGGGCGAGCAGTACTTC.

This clone came up a few times. Other nucleotide sequences from this sample produce the same CDR3. The chain recombines TRBV6-5 with TRBJ2-3; unclear D gene. V lost 3 bases and J 4 bases, leaving 2 bases between the germline ends. Per germline, CDR1 MNHEY and CDR2 SVGAGI. This CDR3 comprises 11 residues. The CDR3 nucleotides read TGTGCCAGCAGTTATTCAGATACGCAGTATTTT. The encoded protein is CASSYSDTQYF.

The gene calls are TRBV29-1 and TRBJ1-1; D might be TRBD1 (5 bases). The CDR3 totals 13 residues. With 8 bases removed from V and 2 bases from J, the gap between germline ends came to 15 bases. Germline loops: CDR1 SQVTM, CDR2 ANQGSEA. CDR3 nucleotides: TGCAGCTCCCCGGGGCATAGTAACACTGAAGCTTTCTTT. This gives the protein CSSPGHSNTEAFF.

In this sample, this clone turned up a few times. The chain is built from TRBV4-3 and TRBJ2-7; D uncertain. Looked up from germline, CDR1 is LGHNA and CDR2 is YSLEER. The CDR3 spans 14 residues. With 4 bases removed from V and 3 bases from J, the gap between germline ends came to 13 bases. The CDR3 spells CASSPYPFDYEQYF. The CDR3 region has the DNA TGCGCCAGCAGCCCGTACCCATTTGACTACGAGCAGTACTTC.

The J gene is TRBJ2-7, the V gene TRBV29-1; either TRBD1 or TRBD2 may fit D (7 bases each). The CDR3 sequence is 14 residues long. CDR1 and CDR2 from the germline V gene are SQVTM and ANQGSEA. Trimming left V 6 bases short and J 3 bases short, with 18 bases between. This CDR3 is CSVLGGTELYEQYF. As DNA, the CDR3 is TGCAGCGTCCTGGGGGGGACAGAGCTCTACGAGCAGTACTTC.

V is TRBV6-6 and J is TRBJ2-5; 8 bases are a match to TRBD1. Germline loops: CDR1 MNHNY, CDR2 SVGAGI (reference sequence). V lost 5 bases, J lost 2 bases, and 4 bases stayed unmatched. The CDR3 has 14 amino acids. CDR3 DNA: TGTGCCAGCAGTCAGACAGGGGTGCAAGAGACCCAGTACTTC. This translates into CASSQTGVQETQYF.

This sequence joins TRBV6-6 and TRBJ2-7; no definite D call. The CDR3 length is 13 residues. V was trimmed by 2 bases and J by 3 bases, leaving 8 bases between them. The germline gives CDR1 MNHNY, CDR2 SVGAGI (reference sequence). The CDR3 loop reads CASSYGQNYEQYF. In DNA form, the CDR3 reads TGTGCCAGCAGTTACGGGCAGAACTACGAGCAGTACTTC.

The chain recombines TRBV5-6 with TRBJ2-7; 8 bases map to TRBD1. Trimming cost V 4 bases and J 5 bases; bases outside gene matches: 11. The length of the CDR3 is 15 residues. CDR1 SGHDT and CDR2 YYEEEE come from the germline V gene. This CDR3 reads CASSPLTGANNEQYF. In nucleotides, the CDR3 is TGTGCCAGCAGCCCCCTGACAGGGGCGAACAACGAGCAGTACTTC.

The chain carries TRBV14 and TRBJ2-7, with D tentatively TRBD2 (6 bases). The germline V gene has CDR1 SGHDN and CDR2 FVKESK. Trimming pared 3 bases from V and 5 bases from J, leaving 8 bases between. The CDR3 is made up of 12 amino acids. The CDR3 reads CASSQGLHEQYF. The CDR3 nucleotides read TGTGCCAGCAGCCAGGGACTTCACGAGCAGTACTTC.

The chain has TRBV7-2 and TRBJ2-1, with a possible D match to TRBD1 (6 bases). Germline assignment: CDR1 SGHTA and CDR2 FQGNSA. The CDR3 extends over 15 amino acids. V dropped 5 bases and J dropped 5 bases, with 16 bases sitting between them. CDR3: CASSPLAGAHNEQFF. DNA for the CDR3: TGTGCCAGCAGCCCCCTGGCAGGGGCGCACAATGAGCAGTTCTTC.

Only a few counts were recorded for this clone. The chain is built from TRBV11-2 and TRBJ1-1, with TRBD1 as a possible D gene (6 bases). The V and J ends lost 5 bases and 3 bases respectively, with 16 bases between them. Germline CDR1 SGHAT, CDR2 FQNNGV. This CDR3 is built from 15 residues. The CDR3 nucleotides are TGTGCCAGCAGCATTTCAGGGGAGGGGGACACTGAAGCTTTCTTT. This codes for CASSISGEGDTEAFF. The full variable domain, completed using reference TRBV11-2 and TRBJ1-1, is EAGVAQSPRYKIIEKRQSVAFWCNPISGHATLYWYQQILGQGPKLLIQFQNNGVVDDSQLPKDRFSAERLKGVDSTLKIQPAKLEDSAVYLCASSISGEGDTEAFFGQGTRLTVV.

J is TRBJ2-5 and V is TRBV4-3, with D possibly being TRBD1 (5 bases). V was shortened by 0 bases and J by 3 bases, with 20 bases between the two germline ends. The CDR3 consists of 18 residues. Per the germline V gene, CDR1 is LGHNA and CDR2 is YSLEER. The CDR3 protein is CASSQDGAAGTAEETQYF. CDR3 in DNA: TGCGCCAGCAGCCAAGATGGGGCTGCAGGAACTGCCGAAGAGACCCAGTACTTC.

This clone was picked up a small number of times. The chain joins TRBV7-9 to TRBJ1-2, with 7 bases fitting TRBD1. After removal of 6 bases from V and 6 bases from J, the junction contained 13 bases not matched to a gene. There are 15 residues in the CDR3. Germline loops: CDR1 SEHNR, CDR2 FQNEAQ (reference sequence). CDR3: CASRPTGARADGYTF. For the CDR3, the DNA is TGTGCCAGCAGGCCTACAGGGGCGCGGGCAGATGGCTACACCTTC.